What follows is one TCR beta chain and its context. These data come from a study of cytomegalovirus exposure and HLA in healthy donors. PCR primers comprised 60 Vbeta and 13 Jbeta primers. Libraries were prepared by immunoSEQ multiplex PCR; TCRdb keeps only in-frame clonotypes and omits some of them. The sample lists 110,000 to 150,000 clones; around three quarters were seen once. The ends lost 4 bases at V and 2 bases at J; junction bases unmatched: 4. Germline-derived CDR1 and CDR2 are LNHNV and YYDKDF (reference sequence). CDR3 length: 15 amino acids. The source material was PBMCs. The chain joins TRBV15 to TRBJ2-1; 8 nucleotides agree with TRBD2. The source of this sequence is a middle-aged man in good health and CMV-seronegative. CDR3 bases: TGTGCCACCAGCATCCGAGCGGGAGCCTACAATGAGCAGTTCTTC. It is translated as CATSIRAGAYNEQFF.